This T cell receptor (beta chain) was sequenced in a study of blood T cell repertoires in COVID-19. Some clones are missing from TCRdb's copy, which holds only in-frame ones; the method was immunoSEQ multiplex PCR. The sample contains roughly 35,000 clones, 70% to 90% of which appear only once. What was sequenced was peripheral blood. This sequence was found in a man in his fifties or sixties with active COVID-19.

CDR3 region: CASSYVGGVAYEQYF. CDR3 DNA sequence: TGTGCCAGCAGTTATGTGGGAGGGGTGGCCTACGAGCAGTACTTC. The rearrangement uses TRBV28 and TRBJ2-7; 7 bases agree with TRBD2. Germline V gene sequence: CDR1 MDHEN, CDR2 SYDVKM. The CDR3 length is 15 residues. Trimming at V came to 4 bases and at J to 2 bases, leaving 8 bases not matched to a gene. Drawing the rest from reference TRBV28 and TRBJ2-7, the complete variable domain is DVKVTQSSRYLVKRTGEKVFLECVQDMDHENMFWYRQDPGLGLRLIYFSYDVKMKEKGDIPEGYSVSREKKERFSLILESASTNQTSMYLCASSYVGGVAYEQYFGPGTRLTVT.